This T cell receptor beta chain was sequenced in a study of blood T cell repertoires in COVID-19. Study context: T cells, B-cell-depleted T cells, or PBMCs provided the cDNA or gDNA that served as material.

The authors' processing: Reference gene primer amplification yielded estimated nucleated cell counts. Profiled with immunoSEQ multiplex PCR; TCRdb holds only in-frame clones, not every one. V and J calls and clone size are given by that table; D and trimming were obtained from the DNA. Of approximately 300,000 clones listed, 70% to 90% are singletons. Those who participated ranged in age from about 18 to 89 years and resided in around 22 US areas. Researchers sorted participants into cohorts using their self-reported clinical history. This clone was found once. This TCR derives from a woman younger than 45 who had recovered from COVID-19. Input material: PBMCs or T cells enriched from blood (not recorded which).

The CDR3 sequence is CASSPISGKNTEAFF. CDR3 DNA sequence: TGTGCCAGCTCACCAATATCAGGGAAGAACACTGAAGCTTTCTTT. The chain is built from TRBV18 and TRBJ1-1; perhaps TRBD1 as D (5 bases). V lost 2 bases and J lost 1, with 11 bases in between. This CDR3 has 15 amino acids. CDR1 is KGHSH, CDR2 LQKENI, per germline.